This T cell receptor beta chain was captured in a study of blood T cell repertoires in COVID-19. The wider study: Italy, Spain and the United States were the sources of the convalescent and acute COVID-19 samples. PBMCs, B-cell-depleted T cells, or T cells provided the cDNA or gDNA that made up the material.

Under the authors' procedure: Estimated nucleated cell counts came from reference gene primer amplification. Method: immunoSEQ multiplex PCR; TCRdb's copy keeps in-frame clones and lacks some. The V and J calls and clone size come from that table; D and trimming were worked out from the DNA. The sample yields some 87,000 clones, around 86% seen once. The V and J ends lost 4 bases and 0 bases respectively, with 7 bases between them. Germline CDR1 and CDR2: SGHRS and YFSETQ. CDR3 size: 14 residues. Material: peripheral blood. The rearrangement uses TRBV5-1 and TRBJ1-4; D uncertain. The clonotype was recovered from a woman aged 70 to 79 with acute or convalescent COVID-19. The CDR3 bases are TGCGCCAGCAGCCTGGACTCAACTAATGAAAAACTGTTTTTT. As protein: CASSLDSTNEKLFF.